These 4 T cell receptor beta chains were all obtained from the same sample, sequenced in a study of technical replicates of blood from a few donors. Repertoires were generated with immunoSEQ multiplex PCR, while TCRdb's copy carries only in-frame clones and drops some. The sample holds more than 90,000 clones, approximately 96% seen once. Sequencing was performed on T cells isolated from PBMCs. Every receptor here comes from a human donor in good health.

This rearrangement joins TRBV25-1 to TRBJ2-2; the match to TRBD2 covers 7 bases. V lost 8 bases and J lost 6; bases outside the gene matches: 18. The CDR3 runs 17 residues. Germline V gene data show CDR1 as MGHDK and CDR2 as SYGVNS. Here the CDR3 reads CASGRGDVEIRSGELFF. The CDR3 nucleotides read TGTGCCAGCGGGAGGGGAGATGTGGAGATCAGGTCCGGGGAGCTGTTTTTT.

The V and J genes are TRBV14 and TRBJ1-1, with D hard to call. Germline V gene lookup returns CDR1 SGHDN and CDR2 FVKESK. V gave up 4 bases and J gave up 4 bases, with 10 bases separating them. The CDR3 contains 13 residues. In DNA, the CDR3 is TGTGCCAGCAGCCGTCGGGAGGGCACTGAAGCTTTCTTT. Protein product: CASSRREGTEAFF.

The chain carries TRBV19 and TRBJ2-1; tentative D call: TRBD2 (6 bases). Trimming stripped 3 bases from V and 3 bases from J, with 30 bases between. This CDR3 has 21 residues. From germline, CDR1 is LNHDA and CDR2 SQIVND (reference sequence). CDR3 region: CASSMGLFVREQQRFYNEQFF. The CDR3 nucleotides read TGTGCCAGTAGTATGGGCCTTTTTGTGCGGGAACAACAAAGATTCTACAATGAGCAGTTCTTC.

The V and J genes are TRBV30 and TRBJ2-5; weak D call: TRBD2 (7 bases). This CDR3 comprises 13 residues. Trimming removed 5 bases at V and 5 bases at J, with 15 bases between. Per germline, CDR1 GTSNPN and CDR2 SVGIG (reference sequence). CDR3 sequence reads: CAWEGGGWETQYF. DNA for the CDR3: TGTGCCTGGGAGGGGGGGGGTTGGGAGACCCAGTACTTC.